The 25 T cell receptor beta chains below all came from one sample that was sequenced in a study of response to subunit inactivated influenza vaccine. Each CDR3 protein is one row after TCRdb ran MiXCR on the RT-PCR reads. The sample has approximately 500,000 distinct CDR3 sequences; 13% are singletons. This specimen was PBMCs from blood, taken roughly 46 days after vaccination. The receptors were gathered from a man aged 45-60 years who received an inactivated influenza vaccine.

This clonotype was counted at least ten times. This sequence joins TRBV12-3 or TRBV12-4 and TRBJ2-1, with D perhaps matching TRBD1 (6 bases). The CDR3 is 15 residues long. With 4 bases removed from V and 1 base from J, the gap between germline ends came to 11 bases. The CDR3 coding sequence is TGTGCCAGCAGTTATCGGCAGGGGTCCTACAATGAGCAGTTCTTC. Its translation: CASSYRQGSYNEQFF.

This chain uses TRBV24-1 with TRBJ2-7; no reliable D call. CDR1 and CDR2 (germline): KGHDR, SFDVKD. V lost 8 bases, J lost 1 base, and 11 bases lay in between. The CDR3 has 13 residues. CDR3 in amino acids: CATTATESYEQYF. CDR3 DNA sequence: TGTGCCACCACCGCCACGGAGTCCTACGAGCAGTACTTC.

The chain combines TRBV2 with TRBJ2-5, with 7 bases that match TRBD2. Unmatched junction bases numbered 7, after V lost 4 bases and J lost 5 bases. CDR1 is SNHLY, CDR2 FYNNEI, per germline. The CDR3 has 14 residues. The DNA for the CDR3 is TGTGCCAGCAGTGTACAGGCGCGGGGGGAGACCCAGTACTTC. It encodes CASSVQARGETQYF.

The chain recombines TRBV5-1 with TRBJ1-1; D remains unclear. Germline assignment: CDR1 SGHRS and CDR2 YFSETQ. This CDR3 is 15 amino acids long. Deletions cut 0 bases from V and 5 bases from J, with 14 bases between. The CDR3 loop is CASSLEAPSVTEAFF. CDR3 nucleotide sequence: TGCGCCAGCAGCTTGGAGGCCCCCTCTGTGACTGAAGCTTTCTTT.

This clonotype was observed a handful of times. The chain joins TRBV4-2 to TRBJ2-1, with 8 bases fitting TRBD2. The CDR3 runs to 14 residues. From germline, CDR1 is LGHNA and CDR2 YNFKEQ. V dropped 4 bases and J dropped 4; count of bases not matched to a gene: 3. This chain's CDR3 is CASSPREGYNEQFF. CDR3 in DNA: TGTGCCAGCAGCCCCCGGGAGGGTTACAATGAGCAGTTCTTC.

This clonotype was seen a few times. The J gene is TRBJ2-1, the V gene TRBV9, with TRBD2 matching 7 bases. CDR3 length equals 15 residues. Losses at the gene ends were 0 bases for V and 10 bases for J; bases not matched to a gene: 10. Germline loops: CDR1 SGDLS, CDR2 YYNGEE. CDR3 sequence (DNA): TGTGCCAGCAGCGTAGTCGGGGCGGGAGTAGGGGAGCAGTTCTTC. Protein sequence: CASSVVGAGVGEQFF.

This clonotype was observed a handful of times. The chain joins TRBV6-2 or TRBV6-3 to TRBJ1-5; no clear D gene. The CDR3 runs to 14 residues. With 4 bases removed from V and 1 base from J, the gap between germline ends came to 8 bases. CDR1 is MNHEY and CDR2 is SVGEGT in the germline V gene. In DNA, the CDR3 is TGTGCCAGCAGTTTCTTCATAAGCAATCAGCCCCAGCATTTT. The encoded protein is CASSFFISNQPQHF.

V usage is TRBV28 and J usage is TRBJ2-7; perhaps TRBD1 as D (6 bases). The CDR3 contains 16 residues. CDR1 is MDHEN, CDR2 SYDVKM, per germline. Trimming stripped 2 bases from V and 0 bases from J, with 14 bases between. The CDR3 reads CASSLVAGVPSYEQYF. In DNA, the CDR3 is TGTGCCAGCAGTTTAGTGGCAGGGGTCCCCTCCTACGAGCAGTACTTC.

This clonotype was counted ten times or more. This sequence joins TRBV7-2 and TRBJ1-5; TRBD1 might be the D (5 bases). The CDR3 is 15 residues long. Looked up from germline, CDR1 is SGHTA and CDR2 is FQGNSA. Trimming pared 2 bases from V and 6 bases from J, leaving 14 bases between. The DNA of the CDR3 is TGTGCCAGCAGCTTACGGTCAGGGAGGGGTCAGCCCCAGCATTTT. Translation: CASSLRSGRGQPQHF.

Only a few counts were recorded for this clonotype. V gene TRBV19 combines with J gene TRBJ1-1; D may be TRBD1 (6 bases). Trimming removed 8 bases at V and 4 bases at J, with 17 bases between. The CDR3 runs to 14 residues. Germline V lookup: CDR1 LNHDA, CDR2 SQIVND (reference sequence). CDR3 DNA sequence: TGTGCCAGTTACAACTACAGGGAAGGCACTGAAGCTTTCTTT. This codes for CASYNYREGTEAFF.

On this clonotype: This may be a read error, as it is one base from a much larger clone. V usage is TRBV5-6 and J usage is TRBJ2-2, with TRBD1 matching over 8 bases. The CDR3 consists of 15 residues. J gave up 1 base and V 4 bases, and 3 bases lay outside the gene matches. Germline lookup yields CDR1 SGHDT and CDR2 YYEEEE. CDR3 in DNA: TGTGCCAGCAGCGACGGGACAGGGAACACCGGGGAGCTGTTTTTT. Translation: CASSDGTGNTGELFF.

This clonotype came up many times. The genes are TRBV29-1 and TRBJ2-7; D possibly corresponds to TRBD1 (6 bases). Germline CDR1 and CDR2: SQVTM and ANQGSEA. The length of the CDR3 is 12 residues. Trimming shortened V by 7 bases and J by 0 bases, and 10 bases separated the two germline ends. CDR3 amino acids: CSAWTVSYEQYF. In DNA form, the CDR3 reads TGCAGCGCTTGGACAGTCTCCTACGAGCAGTACTTC.

This clonotype came up a few times. V gene TRBV20-1 combines with J gene TRBJ1-5; TRBD1 matches 12 bases. The V segment lost 5 bases and the J segment 2 bases; nucleotides outside the gene matches: 7. From germline, CDR1 is DFQATT and CDR2 SNEGSKA (reference sequence). The CDR3 is made up of 16 amino acids. CDR3 protein: CSAGYGTGGGNQPQHF. The CDR3 nucleotides are TGCAGTGCTGGATACGGGACAGGGGGCGGCAATCAGCCCCAGCATTTT.

V gene TRBV11-2 combines with J gene TRBJ2-7; the D is unclear. Germline V gene sequence: CDR1 SGHAT, CDR2 FQNNGV. The V and J ends lost 0 bases and 5 bases respectively, with 8 bases between them. The CDR3 loop spans 13 amino acids. The CDR3 nucleotides read TGTGCCAGCAGCTTAGATTTTAGGAACGAGCAGTACTTC. Translated, it gives CASSLDFRNEQYF.

The genes are TRBV20-1 and TRBJ1-6; 7 nucleotides agree with TRBD1. Germline CDR1 DFQATT, CDR2 SNEGSKA (reference sequence). The CDR3 runs 11 residues. V gave up 7 bases and J gave up 15 bases; unmatched junction bases: 9. The CDR3 protein is CSVPGTGVLHF. CDR3 sequence (DNA): TGCAGTGTCCCGGGAACAGGGGTCCTCCACTTT.

This clonotype was detected ten times or more. The DNA for the CDR3 is TGCAGCGCAACACAGGGGGTAACCGGGGAGCTGTTTTTT. Residues: CSATQGVTGELFF. This chain uses TRBV29-1 with TRBJ2-2; 8 nucleotides match TRBD1. The CDR3 spans 13 residues. Germline-derived CDR1 and CDR2 are SQVTM and ANQGSEA. The J segment lost 5 bases and the V segment lost 7 bases, leaving 6 bases of the junction unmatched.

This clonotype has ten or more counts. J is TRBJ2-1 and V is TRBV7-6, with D unresolved. Trimming removed 0 bases at V and 10 bases at J, with 10 bases between. Germline V gene data show CDR1 as SGHVS and CDR2 as FNYEAQ. This CDR3 comprises 13 residues. DNA of the CDR3: TGTGCCAGCAGCTTAGCGGTAGCAGGAGAGCAGTTCTTC. Encoded protein: CASSLAVAGEQFF.

This clonotype was counted at least ten times. The chain joins TRBV4-2 to TRBJ2-3, with D possibly being TRBD2 (6 bases). The length of the CDR3 is 17 residues. Trimming took off 1 base at V and 6 bases at J, with 20 bases between the two ends. From germline, CDR1 is LGHNA and CDR2 YNFKEQ. Written as DNA, the CDR3 is TGTGCCAGCAGCCAAGTCGGTCGGGGGAGTCTCCCCGATACGCAGTATTTT. It translates to CASSQVGRGSLPDTQYF.

This clonotype was detected a few times. V and J are TRBV24-1 and TRBJ2-7; tentative D call: TRBD1 (5 bases). Germline V gives CDR1 KGHDR, CDR2 SFDVKD. This CDR3 is built from 16 residues. V shed 0 bases and J shed 3 bases, with 14 bases lying between them. The CDR3 loop is CATSDLIATENYEQYF. Written as DNA, the CDR3 is TGTGCCACCAGTGATTTGATCGCGACAGAGAACTACGAGCAGTACTTC.

V gene TRBV5-1 combines with J gene TRBJ2-5, with D hard to call. The germline V and J ends were trimmed by 0 bases and 5 bases, with 5 bases remaining between them. There are 12 residues in the CDR3. CDR1 and CDR2 (germline): SGHRS, YFSETQ. The CDR3 sequence is CASSLGSETQYF. CDR3 bases: TGCGCCAGCAGCTTGGGTTCGGAGACCCAGTACTTC.

This clonotype was seen a handful of times. This chain joins TRBV20-1 and TRBJ2-7, with D maybe TRBD1 (5 bases). V lost 3 bases and J 1 base, leaving 7 bases between the germline ends. This CDR3 spans 12 amino acids. The germline gives CDR1 DFQATT, CDR2 SNEGSKA (reference sequence). CDR3 residues: CSASRQSYEQYF. CDR3 DNA: TGCAGTGCTAGTCGACAGTCCTACGAGCAGTACTTC.

The chain carries TRBV4-2 and TRBJ2-4, with D hard to call. This CDR3 comprises 14 residues. CDR1 and CDR2 from the germline V gene are LGHNA and YNFKEQ. The V and J ends lost 1 base and 7 bases respectively, with 11 bases between them. The DNA for the CDR3 is TGTGCCAGCAGCCAAGCTGGCTCCTTGAACATTCAGTACTTC. This translates into CASSQAGSLNIQYF.

The chain uses TRBV19 and TRBJ2-5; D unclear. Per germline, CDR1 LNHDA and CDR2 SQIVND (reference sequence). Trimming pared 4 bases from V and 4 bases from J, leaving 16 bases between. This CDR3 has 15 residues. This CDR3 is CASSNPRSRIETQYF. The CDR3 DNA is TGTGCCAGTAGTAATCCCCGAAGCAGAATAGAGACCCAGTACTTC.

This rearrangement joins TRBV5-1 to TRBJ1-1; no clear D gene. V was pared by 1 base and J by 0 bases, with 10 bases between. Per the germline V gene, CDR1 is SGHRS and CDR2 is YFSETQ. The CDR3 covers 15 residues. Written as DNA, the CDR3 is TGCGCCAGCAGCTTGCTTTCAGTTATGAACACTGAAGCTTTCTTT. Its protein product is CASSLLSVMNTEAFF.

The rearrangement joins TRBV3-1 to TRBJ2-3; 11 bases map to TRBD2. The CDR3 loop spans 12 amino acids. Germline V gene data show CDR1 as LGHDT and CDR2 as YNNKEL (reference sequence). With V trimmed by 5 bases and J by 12 bases, 4 bases remained unmatched. This CDR3 reads CASSTLAGGQYF. CDR3 nucleotide sequence: TGTGCCAGCAGCACGCTAGCGGGAGGCCAGTATTTT.